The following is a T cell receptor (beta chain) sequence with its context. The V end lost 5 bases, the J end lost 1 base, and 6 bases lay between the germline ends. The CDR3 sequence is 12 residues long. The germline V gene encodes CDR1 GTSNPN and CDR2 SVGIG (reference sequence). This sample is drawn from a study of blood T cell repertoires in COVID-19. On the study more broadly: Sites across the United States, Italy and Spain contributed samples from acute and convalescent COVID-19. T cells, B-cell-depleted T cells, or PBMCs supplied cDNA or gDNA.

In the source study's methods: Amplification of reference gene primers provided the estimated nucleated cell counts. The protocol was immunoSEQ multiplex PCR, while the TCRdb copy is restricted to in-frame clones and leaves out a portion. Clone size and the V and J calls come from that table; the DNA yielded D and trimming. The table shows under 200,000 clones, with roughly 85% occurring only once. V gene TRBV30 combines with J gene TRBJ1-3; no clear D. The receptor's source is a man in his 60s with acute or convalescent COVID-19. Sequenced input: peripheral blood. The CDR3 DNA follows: TGTGCCTGGGGACCGTCTGGAAACACCATATATTTT. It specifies CAWGPSGNTIYF.